This T cell receptor beta chain was documented in a study of T-cell reconstitution after alpha-beta-depleted transplantation in children. Study findings and constraints: After one year, T-cell counts and TCRbeta diversity mostly came from new T cells. Reported findings indicate that, about two months after transplant, alpha-beta T cells came from several hundred expanded clones, which were derived from non-depleted graft cells. TCRbeta diversity was high at day 60 in some patients (a result of surviving recipient T cells and thymic progenitors).

At least ten counts were recorded for this clonotype. What it binds is not known. Unique molecular identifiers were used to barcode this TCRbeta library. MiXCR was run by TCRdb on the PCR reads, yielding one entry per CDR3 protein. This sample has some 300,000 distinct CDR3 sequences; almost 8% occur once, and the top ten carry approximately 9.6%. The input for sequencing was peripheral blood, taken 360 days after TCRalphabeta/CD19-depleted stem cell transplant. This TCR came from a female patient between 2 and 15 years old who had a stem cell transplant for Fanconi anemia, so the T cells may come from the graft donor.

As DNA, the CDR3 is TGCAGTGCTTCCACTAGGTACAATGAGCAGTTCTTC. It is translated as CSASTRYNEQFF. The chain joins TRBV20-1 to TRBJ2-1, with a tentative D call TRBD2 (5 bases). V lost 5 bases to trimming and J lost 4 bases, with 9 bases between them. The CDR3 sequence is 12 residues long. Germline-derived CDR1 and CDR2 are DFQATT and SNEGSKA (reference sequence).